These T cell receptor beta chains were read from a single sample in a study of blood T cell repertoires in COVID-19. Data came from immunoSEQ multiplex PCR; TCRdb stores just in-frame clones and leaves some out. The sample holds 230,000 or so clones; 85% are singletons and the top ten take around 6.3%. The sequencing input was PBMCs or T cells enriched from blood (not recorded which). The source of these receptors is a woman between 45 and 65 years old who had been exposed to COVID-19. The CDR3 runs from the conserved cysteine through the conserved F or W. D genes are given only for firm matches. Clone size is given for some rows only: seen once, a few or many times, or a class if the clone is expanded.

v_call	j_call	d_call	clone_size	cdr3_aa	cdr3_nt
TRBV7-3	TRBJ2-3	.	.	CASSLGAQDTQYF	TGTGCCAGCAGTCTGGGGGCGCAAGATACGCAGTATTTT
TRBV6-5	TRBJ1-2	TRBD1	.	CASGGQFGGYTF	TGTGCCAGCGGGGGACAGTTCGGAGGCTACACCTTC
TRBV12-3/TRBV12-4	TRBJ1-6	.	.	CASSSSLRGPLHF	TGTGCCAGCAGCTCCTCCCTTAGGGGACCCCTCCACTTT
TRBV5-5	TRBJ1-3	.	.	CASSFRSPKRNTIYF	TGTGCCAGCAGCTTTAGGTCTCCTAAGAGGAACACCATATATTTT
TRBV28	TRBJ2-3	TRBD2	.	CASGPAGGERQYF	TGTGCCAGCGGCCCAGCGGGGGGAGAGAGGCAGTATTTT
TRBV7-9	TRBJ2-7	TRBD1	.	CASSRDSSSYEQYF	TGTGCCAGCAGCCGGGACAGCAGCTCCTACGAGCAGTACTTC
TRBV2	TRBJ2-5	TRBD1	.	CASRRDRGGMETQYF	TGTGCCAGCAGAAGAGACAGGGGGGGAATGGAGACCCAGTACTTC
TRBV2	TRBJ1-3	.	once	CASSTVFNPGNTIYF	TGTGCCAGCAGCACAGTATTTAATCCTGGAAACACCATATATTTT
TRBV19	TRBJ2-2	.	.	CASNTGPGGELFF	TGTGCCAGTAACACAGGGCCGGGCGGGGAGCTGTTTTTT
TRBV5-1	TRBJ1-1	.	once	CASSFGGTGTSSQATEAFF	TGCGCCAGCAGCTTCGGTGGTACCGGGACATCTTCTCAGGCCACTGAAGCTTTCTTT
TRBV7-8	TRBJ1-3	.	few	CASSPRGSSPGNTIYF	TGTGCCAGCAGCCCCCGGGGGTCCTCCCCTGGAAACACCATATATTTT